The clone carrying this T cell receptor beta chain was seen many times. The data were taken from a study of T-cell reconstitution after alpha-beta-depleted transplantation in children. Preparation of the TCRbeta library was carried out with unique molecular identifiers. TCRdb called the PCR reads again in MiXCR, with one record for every CDR3 protein. The sample comprises about 22,000 distinct CDR3 sequences, around 9.9% of which are singletons, and roughly 25% rests with the top ten. Here the sequenced sample was PBMCs from the stem cell graft donor, taken from the stem cell graft. The receptor's source is a human donor who donated a stem cell graft to a child with chronic granulomatous disease.

CDR3 nucleotides: TGCGCCAGCAGCCCGGGACTAGCGGGAGCGAATGAGCAGTTCTTC. Translating it yields CASSPGLAGANEQFF. The gene calls are TRBV5-1 and TRBJ2-1; 14 nucleotides line up with TRBD2. V was clipped by 4 bases and J by 7 bases; unmatched bases: 4. The CDR3 runs to 15 residues. Germline V gene data show CDR1 as SGHRS and CDR2 as YFSETQ.